The 13 T cell receptor beta chains presented below share a single source sample, sequenced in a study of CD8 T cells in Susac syndrome (dated by TCRdb to the late 2010s). Libraries came from the immunoSEQ multiplex PCR assay. RNA was extracted using the RNeasy kit, and roughly 0.5 to 1 microgram was reverse transcribed with random hexamers. The public reads were reanalyzed by TCRdb: fastp trimming at Q25, MiXCR alignment, in-frame beta chains only. One record per CDR3 amino acid sequence lists the most common genes and DNA. The sample table records tens of thousands of distinct CDR3 sequences; roughly 91% of these occur just once. Approximately 0.52% of the sample is in the top ten clones. Sequencing input: CD4+ T cells from PBMCs. The receptors here all came from a human donor with Susac syndrome.

This rearrangement joins TRBV5-1 to TRBJ2-7; possibly TRBD2 for D (5 bases). Germline loops: CDR1 SGHRS, CDR2 YFSETQ. The CDR3 totals 12 residues. Trimming removed 0 bases from V and 7 bases from J, with 8 bases in between. The CDR3 sequence is CASSLGGREQYF. In DNA, the CDR3 is TGCGCCAGCAGCTTGGGAGGGCGGGAGCAGTACTTC.

The rearrangement uses TRBV7-2 and TRBJ1-2; 9 positions agree with TRBD1. Germline CDR1 and CDR2: SGHTA and FQGNSA. Trimming at V came to 2 bases and at J to 6 bases, leaving 7 bases not matched to a gene. The CDR3 totals 15 residues. CDR3 DNA sequence: TGTGCCAGCAGCTTAATCTGGACAGGGGTGGATGGCTACACCTTC. It codes for CASSLIWTGVDGYTF.

This chain uses TRBV7-8 with TRBJ2-5; D gene uncertain. Trimming pared 5 bases from V and 5 bases from J, leaving 12 bases between. Per the germline V gene, CDR1 is SGHVS and CDR2 is FQNEAQ. The CDR3 length is 13 residues. The CDR3 region is CASSRLLGETQYF. CDR3 in DNA: TGTGCCAGCAGCCGACTCCTCGGGGAGACCCAGTACTTC.

The sample holds a few counts of this clonotype. This chain's CDR3 is CASSSEIDYEQYF. DNA for the CDR3: TGTGCCAGCAGCTCTGAAATTGACTACGAGCAGTACTTC. The chain combines TRBV7-2 with TRBJ2-7; D unclear. The CDR3 sequence is 13 residues long. CDR1 is SGHTA and CDR2 is FQGNSA in the germline V gene. V shed 4 bases and J shed 3 bases, with 10 bases lying between them.

The chain is built from TRBV7-2 and TRBJ2-1; D might be TRBD2 (5 bases). CDR1 is SGHTA, CDR2 FQGNSA, per germline. The CDR3 is made up of 15 amino acids. V was trimmed by 6 bases and J by 2 bases, leaving 14 bases between them. This CDR3 is CASRTGLRTYNEQFF. In nucleotides, the CDR3 is TGTGCCAGCAGGACGGGGTTGAGGACCTACAATGAGCAGTTCTTC.

This clonotype was detected a few times. The V call is TRBV4-1, the J call TRBJ2-4; D remains ambiguous. V was clipped by 1 base and J by 9 bases, with 10 bases between them. The CDR3 length is 13 residues. Per the germline V gene, CDR1 is MGHRA and CDR2 is YSYEKL. The CDR3: CASSQGTFGIQYF. The CDR3 region has the DNA TGCGCCAGCAGCCAAGGGACCTTCGGCATTCAGTACTTC.

The chain is built from TRBV20-1 and TRBJ2-4; TRBD2 aligns across 12 bases. CDR1 is DFQATT and CDR2 is SNEGSKA in the germline V gene (reference sequence). This CDR3 contains 18 residues. V lost 6 bases to trimming and J lost 8 bases; unmatched junction nucleotides: 20. The CDR3 loop is CSARPLTSGRRIRDIQYF. CDR3 sequence (DNA): TGCAGTGCCCGCCCCTTAACTAGCGGGAGGCGCATTAGGGACATTCAGTACTTC.

The chain links TRBV6-5 to TRBJ2-1; 8 nucleotides match TRBD2. The CDR3 is 14 residues long. Germline trimming cut 5 bases from V and 9 bases from J; bases unmatched to any gene: 9. CDR1 is MNHEY and CDR2 is SVGAGI in the germline V gene. CDR3 coding DNA: TGTGCCAGCAGTACATCGGGACTAGTGTCTGAGCAGTTCTTC. Protein product: CASSTSGLVSEQFF.

The chain uses TRBV5-1 and TRBJ1-2; 8 bases fit TRBD1. J lost 7 bases, V lost 4 bases, and 12 bases had no gene match. The germline V gene encodes CDR1 SGHRS and CDR2 YFSETQ. The CDR3 has 15 amino acids. The CDR3 nucleotides read TGCGCCAGCAGCGCACCGGGACAGGAAATCCTTGGCTACACCTTC. It translates to CASSAPGQEILGYTF.

The CDR3, as DNA: TGTGCCATCAGTGATGGGACTAGCGGAGAAGAGACCCAGTACTTC. This gives the protein CAISDGTSGEETQYF. The chain joins TRBV10-3 to TRBJ2-5; TRBD2 agrees at 11 bases. The V segment lost 3 bases and the J segment 3 bases; nucleotides outside the gene matches: 3. The CDR3 extends over 15 amino acids. Germline CDR1 is ENHRY and CDR2 is SYGVKD.

J is TRBJ2-3 and V is TRBV5-1; 7 positions agree with TRBD1. With V trimmed by 6 bases and J by 2 bases, 12 bases remained unmatched. The CDR3 spans 16 residues. Germline V CDR1 and CDR2: SGHRS, YFSETQ. The CDR3 DNA follows: TGCGCCAGCAAGGGGGCCCAAAGCGTGGTCACAGATACGCAGTATTTT. Encoded protein: CASKGAQSVVTDTQYF.

This CDR3 reads CASSLWRVSTDTQYF. CDR3 DNA sequence: TGTGCCAGCAGTTTGTGGCGGGTTAGCACAGATACGCAGTATTTT. The chain joins TRBV12-3 or TRBV12-4 to TRBJ2-3; possible D gene TRBD2, 5 bases. This CDR3 is 15 amino acids long. V was trimmed by 3 bases and J by 0 bases, leaving 10 bases between them.

The chain recombines TRBV18 with TRBJ2-1; 10 bases match TRBD2. The CDR3 is made up of 15 amino acids. Trimming took 2 bases from V and 15 from J; bases not matched to a gene: 13. The germline V gene encodes CDR1 KGHSH and CDR2 LQKENI. The CDR3 reads CASSPTASGGHGPFF. The CDR3 nucleotides read TGTGCCAGCTCACCAACGGCTAGCGGGGGCCATGGCCCGTTCTTC. The full variable domain, with the rest looked up from reference TRBV18 and TRBJ2-1, is NAGVMQNPRHLVRRRGQEARLRCSPMKGHSHVYWYRQLPEEGLKFMVYLQKENIIDESGMPKERFSAEFPKEGPSILRIQQVVRGDSAAYFCASSPTASGGHGPFFGPGTRLTVL.